What follows are 2 T cell receptor beta chains derived from one specimen sequenced in a study of OX40 agonist ivuxolimab in advanced cancers. Libraries came from the immunoSEQ multiplex PCR assay. The source is immuneACCESS, and TCRdb retained only in-frame sequences with V and J called. Part of the clones is not carried over; for the studies checked, unresolved V genes explain less than half of this, and the remainder is unexplained. The table for this sample lists under 85,000 clones; approximately 93% of them were counted only once. The ten top clones hold roughly 22% of the sample. The sequences come from CD4+ or CD8+ T cells sorted from blood, collected in a trial of the OX40 agonist ivuxolimab. These receptors were taken from an adult with an advanced solid tumor such as melanoma, head and neck, liver or kidney cancer.

The rearrangement links TRBV7-6 to TRBJ2-2; D uncertain. In germline, CDR1 is SGHVS, CDR2 FNYEAQ. Trimming stripped 5 bases from V and 5 bases from J, with 6 bases between. The CDR3 totals 12 residues. DNA for the CDR3: TGTGCCAGCAGCCCACCTACCGGGGAGCTGTTTTTT. It encodes CASSPPTGELFF.

The chain couples TRBV6-6 to TRBJ1-2, with 10 bases matching TRBD1. CDR1 and CDR2 (germline): MNHNY, SVGAGI (reference sequence). This CDR3 has 15 amino acids. J was trimmed by 4 bases and V by 5 bases; bases with no gene match: 7. The CDR3 region is CASSPGQGGRYGYTF. CDR3 in DNA: TGTGCCAGCAGTCCCGGACAGGGGGGACGCTATGGCTACACCTTC.